This T cell receptor (beta chain) was sequenced during a study of T cell repertoires in cytomegalovirus infection. Study-level information: As its CMV epitopes, the study selected recently identified HLA-C-restricted and well-studied HLA-B-restricted targets. Public TCR beta signatures marked donors with CMV infection and the matching HLA. Regarding the study as a whole: CMV carriers with the relevant HLA were identified by cumulative public TCR beta family frequency.

Notes on this clonotype: What it binds is not known.

This CDR3 region has 16 residues. Unmatched junction bases numbered 7, after V lost 2 bases and J lost 5 bases. Germline lookup yields CDR1 DFQATT and CDR2 SNEGSKA (reference sequence). TCRdb reprocessed the reads via MiXCR and lists one record per CDR3 protein. The table lists a few hundred thousand distinct CDR3 sequences, about 40% of them singletons. The sample here was cultured PBMCs, taken from culture after CMV antigen stimulation. This receptor was obtained from a human donor in good health (CMV status not recorded). Some clones in this sample may be carry-over from other donors' samples. This rearrangement joins TRBV20-1 to TRBJ2-2; 11 positions match TRBD2. The CDR3 region has the DNA TGCAGTGCTAGAATAACACTAGCGGGGGAGACCGGGGAGCTGTTTTTT. Protein product: CSARITLAGETGELFF.